What follows are 14 T cell receptor beta chains derived from one specimen sequenced in a study of vaccination and CD4 T cells after COVID-19. The antigens of these receptors remain unknown. The treatment: approximately 11-day PBMC culture with coronavirus spike peptide pools or control peptides (ViraFEST assay). Cultured CD4+ T-cell DNA underwent Oncomine TCR Beta short-read sequencing. TCRdb ran MiXCR on the PCR reads and lists one entry per CDR3 protein. This table holds around 15,000 distinct CDR3 sequences, about 45% found once. The source was CD4+ T cells from blood, cultured in vitro, collected after SARS-CoV-2 vaccination. The receptors were gathered from a human donor who had recovered from COVID-19.

V and J are TRBV11-3 and TRBJ2-2; 8 bases match TRBD1. Per the germline V gene, CDR1 is SGHNT and CDR2 is YENEEA. V was clipped by 1 base and J by 1 base; unmatched bases: 5. The CDR3 totals 17 residues. For the CDR3, the DNA is TGTGCCAGCAGCTTAGGGTCCGGGACAGGGAACACCGGGGAGCTGTTTTTT. Translating gives CASSLGSGTGNTGELFF.

The chain joins TRBV6-1 to TRBJ2-5, with no clear D. Germline V lookup: CDR1 MNHNS, CDR2 SASEGT. V lost 10 bases and J lost 5, with 8 bases in between. The CDR3 is made up of 10 amino acids. The CDR3 loop reads CATRKETQYF. The DNA of the CDR3 is TGTGCCACCAGGAAGGAGACCCAGTACTTC.

The chain recombines TRBV19 with TRBJ2-1; D tentatively reads TRBD1 or TRBD2 (5 bases each). The germline V gene has CDR1 LNHDA and CDR2 SQIVND (reference sequence). The ends were cut back, 4 bases at V and 8 bases at J, with 18 bases in the middle. The length of the CDR3 is 15 residues. The CDR3 sequence is CASSTPGRRSYEQFF. The DNA for the CDR3 is TGTGCCAGTAGTACCCCGGGGCGTAGAAGCTATGAGCAGTTCTTC.

This clonotype appeared a few times. The genes are TRBV10-3 and TRBJ1-1, with TRBD1 matching over 8 bases. This CDR3 is built from 15 residues. Germline V gene data show CDR1 as ENHRY and CDR2 as SYGVKD. The ends lost 10 bases at V and 4 bases at J; junction bases unmatched: 14. The CDR3 DNA is TGTGCCACCCACGGACAGGGCAATGTGGGCACTGAAGCTTTCTTT. It yields the protein CATHGQGNVGTEAFF.

This rearrangement joins TRBV5-1 to TRBJ2-2; D may be TRBD1 (6 bases). From germline, CDR1 is SGHRS and CDR2 YFSETQ. Trimming pared 3 bases from V and 2 bases from J, leaving 17 bases between. The CDR3 sequence is 17 residues long. In DNA, the CDR3 is TGCGCCAGCAGCTCACAACCAGGGGCCCTAAACACCGGGGAGCTGTTTTTT. Residues: CASSSQPGALNTGELFF.

This clonotype was counted only a few times. CDR3 protein: CASSLIGTDTQYF. The CDR3 DNA reads as TGTGCCAGCAGCCTGATAGGCACAGATACGCAGTATTTT. This rearrangement joins TRBV5-4 to TRBJ2-3; D is ambiguous. Germline V gene lookup returns CDR1 SGHNT and CDR2 YYREEE (reference sequence). This CDR3 is 13 amino acids long. V was cut by 4 bases and J by 1 base, with 7 bases left in between.

The chain carries TRBV20-1 and TRBJ2-5; no reliable D call. Trimming cost V 3 bases and J 4 bases, with 15 bases left between them. Germline CDR1 DFQATT, CDR2 SNEGSKA (reference sequence). The CDR3 runs 14 residues. CDR3 region: CSASRRRVGETQYF. The CDR3 DNA reads as TGCAGTGCTAGCCGCCGCCGGGTGGGAGAGACCCAGTACTTC.

This clonotype was seen a few times. The V gene is TRBV11-2, the J gene TRBJ2-5, with TRBD2 identical over 12 bases. V lost 5 bases, J lost 6 bases, and 7 bases stayed unmatched. Germline CDR1 reads SGHAT; CDR2 reads FQNNGV. This CDR3 region has 15 residues. DNA for the CDR3: TGTGCCAGCAGCCCAGGGACTAGCGGGCTGAAGACCCAGTACTTC. It encodes CASSPGTSGLKTQYF.

This sequence joins TRBV6-1 and TRBJ2-1, with a possible D match to TRBD2 (5 bases). V lost 4 bases, J lost 6 bases, and 7 bases lay in between. The CDR3 loop spans 12 amino acids. CDR1 is MNHNS and CDR2 is SASEGT in the germline V gene. The CDR3 protein is CASSGTPNEQFF. The CDR3 region has the DNA TGTGCCAGCAGTGGGACTCCCAATGAGCAGTTCTTC.

This clonotype has only a few counts. V and J are TRBV20-1 and TRBJ2-1; D not certain. Trimming took off 1 base at V and 5 bases at J, with 15 bases between the two ends. CDR3 length equals 15 residues. Germline loops: CDR1 DFQATT, CDR2 SNEGSKA (reference sequence). CDR3 sequence (DNA): TGCAGTGCTAGAGTTGGGCTAGTCTGGGACAATGAGCAGTTCTTC. Translation: CSARVGLVWDNEQFF.

This clonotype was observed a handful of times. This chain links TRBV4-1 with TRBJ2-2, with a possible D match to TRBD1 (5 bases). Trimming left V 3 bases short and J 1 base short, with 9 bases between. Germline CDR1 is MGHRA and CDR2 is YSYEKL. This CDR3 is 15 amino acids long. The CDR3 protein is CASSHGRVNTGELFF. Written as DNA, the CDR3 is TGCGCCAGCAGCCACGGCAGGGTGAACACCGGGGAGCTGTTTTTT.

This clonotype was seen more than once but under ten times. The rearrangement uses TRBV7-9 and TRBJ1-3; D is possibly TRBD1 (5 bases). The CDR3 spans 16 residues. CDR1 and CDR2 from the germline V gene are SEHNR and FQNEAQ (reference sequence). Trimming left V 4 bases short and J 0 bases short, with 13 bases between. The CDR3: CASSSYDGHSGNTIYF. The CDR3 bases are TGTGCCAGCAGCTCCTACGACGGACACTCTGGAAACACCATATATTTT.

This chain uses TRBV6-5 with TRBJ2-3; 8 bases agree with TRBD2. CDR1 is MNHEY and CDR2 is SVGAGI in the germline V gene. There are 16 residues in the CDR3. The junction had 8 bases not matched to a gene; V was cut back by 4 bases and J by 2 bases. In DNA, the CDR3 is TGTGCCAGCAGTTCAATACTAGCGGTTAACACAGATACGCAGTATTTT. It is translated as CASSSILAVNTDTQYF.

This rearrangement joins TRBV28 to TRBJ2-1; D may be TRBD2 (5 bases). Trimming removed 6 bases from V and 0 bases from J, with 9 bases in between. This CDR3 is 14 amino acids long. Germline V gene data show CDR1 as MDHEN and CDR2 as SYDVKM. The CDR3 here is CASRDWSSYNEQFF. Written as DNA, the CDR3 is TGTGCCAGCAGGGACTGGAGCTCCTACAATGAGCAGTTCTTC.